This T cell receptor (beta chain) was captured in a study of cytomegalovirus exposure and HLA in healthy donors. Findings and limits, study-wide: Three of the chains that were CMV-associated were confirmed in vitro to be specific for CMV antigens. Sequencing likely generated an artifact that appeared as a cluster of highly shared sequence variants. As was reported, the classifier diagnosed cytomegalovirus status with high specificity and sensitivity.

Of note for this clone: Its antigen remains unknown.

PCR was performed using 60 Vbeta and 13 Jbeta primers. Only in-frame clones appear in the TCRdb table, and some are missing; sequencing was by immunoSEQ multiplex PCR. Of 79,000 or so clones listed, under 85% were seen once; the top ten hold 20% to 25%. In germline, CDR1 is MNHEY, CDR2 SVGAGI. The CDR3 is 14 residues long. Trimming removed 6 bases from V and 2 bases from J, with 14 bases in between. This sequence originates from a woman between 40 and 50 years old in good health and CMV-seropositive. Sequencing used PBMCs. V is TRBV6-5 and J is TRBJ2-7; D may be TRBD2 (5 bases). The CDR3 here is CASSRNRDPYEQYF. The CDR3 DNA reads TGTGCCAGCAGCCGAAACCGGGATCCCTACGAGCAGTACTTC.